A single sample is the source of the 25 T cell receptor beta chains below, sequenced in a study of blood T cell repertoires in COVID-19. Some clones are missing from TCRdb's copy, which holds only in-frame ones; the method was immunoSEQ multiplex PCR. The data hold about 210,000 clones, with about nine tenths observed a single time. Sequencing was carried out using peripheral blood. Receptors originate from a woman in her 70s with acute or convalescent COVID-19.

The chain uses TRBV5-1 and TRBJ1-2; D is undetermined. CDR1 SGHRS and CDR2 YFSETQ come from the germline V gene. V shed 0 bases and J shed 2 bases, with 11 bases lying between them. The CDR3 sequence is 15 residues long. CDR3 sequence reads: CASSLGGEKNYGYTF. The CDR3 region has the DNA TGCGCCAGCAGCTTGGGCGGGGAGAAGAACTATGGCTACACCTTC.

The genes are TRBV7-6 and TRBJ1-1; D unclear. The CDR3 extends over 15 amino acids. Trimming stripped 0 bases from V and 3 bases from J, with 11 bases between. Germline loops: CDR1 SGHVS, CDR2 FNYEAQ. The DNA for the CDR3 is TGTGCCAGCAGCTTAGCGCGGGGTGCGCACACTGAAGCTTTCTTT. It is translated as CASSLARGAHTEAFF. Based on the CDR3 plus reference TRBV7-6 and TRBJ1-1, the full variable domain is GAGVSQSPRYKVTKRGQDVALRCDPISGHVSLYWYRQALGQGPEFLTYFNYEAQQDKSGLPNDRFSAERPEGSISTLTIQRTEQRDSAMYRCASSLARGAHTEAFFGQGTRLTVV.

This chain links TRBV5-1 with TRBJ1-2; the D gene is possibly TRBD1 (6 bases). CDR3 size: 14 residues. Trimming left V 2 bases short and J 3 bases short, with 11 bases between. From germline, CDR1 is SGHRS and CDR2 YFSETQ. The CDR3: CASSLTGLDYGYTF. CDR3 nucleotide sequence: TGCGCCAGCAGCTTAACAGGGTTGGACTATGGCTACACCTTC. The entire variable domain, with the rest obtained from reference TRBV5-1 and TRBJ1-2, is as follows: KAGVTQTPRYLIKTRGQQVTLSCSPISGHRSVSWYQQTPGQGLQFLFEYFSETQRNKGNFPGRFSGRQFSNSRSEMNVSTLELGDSALYLCASSLTGLDYGYTFGSGTRLTVV.

This chain links TRBV3-1 (or the pseudogene TRBV3-2) with TRBJ2-4; TRBD1 might be the D (5 bases). V lost 0 bases, J lost 0 bases, and 9 bases lay in between. Germline-derived CDR1 and CDR2 are LGHDT and YNNKEL (reference sequence). This CDR3 is 16 amino acids long. The CDR3, as DNA: TGTGCCAGCAGCCAAGATAGGACACTAGCCAAAAACATTCAGTACTTC. Translating it yields CASSQDRTLAKNIQYF.

This chain connects TRBV7-6 to TRBJ1-1; D is unclear. The CDR3 runs 17 residues. Trimming took off 2 bases at V and 6 bases at J, with 22 bases between the two ends. From germline, CDR1 is SGHVS and CDR2 FNYEAQ. The CDR3 sequence is CASSLWSPRMSLSEAFF. The CDR3 bases are TGTGCCAGCAGCTTATGGTCTCCCCGAATGAGTTTGTCTGAAGCTTTCTTT.

V and J are TRBV7-8 and TRBJ2-7; maybe TRBD2 (6 bases). In germline, CDR1 is SGHVS, CDR2 FQNEAQ. There are 14 residues in the CDR3. Trimming cost V 0 bases and J 5 bases, with 11 bases left between them. CDR3 loop: CASSLAGGGNEQYF. CDR3 DNA: TGTGCCAGCAGCTTAGCGGGAGGCGGAAACGAGCAGTACTTC.

The gene calls are TRBV4-1 and TRBJ1-6; D uncertain. V shed 1 base and J shed 0 bases, with 10 bases lying between them. Germline V CDR1 and CDR2: MGHRA, YSYEKL. The CDR3 totals 17 residues. The CDR3 region is CASSQAVSSSYNSPLHF. The DNA for the CDR3 is TGCGCCAGCAGCCAAGCGGTCTCTAGCTCCTATAATTCACCCCTCCACTTT.

The chain employs TRBV14 and TRBJ2-7, with D uncertain. Germline V gene data show CDR1 as SGHDN and CDR2 as FVKESK. Deletions cut 1 base from V and 3 bases from J, with 10 bases between. This CDR3 spans 14 amino acids. DNA of the CDR3: TGTGCCAGCAGCCAAGTGAGCTTGTTCTACGAGCAGTACTTC. This gives the protein CASSQVSLFYEQYF.

This chain connects TRBV19 to TRBJ2-2; D is ambiguous. The CDR3 consists of 13 residues. V shed 7 bases and J shed 0 bases, with 6 bases lying between them. CDR1 is LNHDA, CDR2 SQIVND, per germline (reference sequence). The CDR3 sequence: CASTNPNTGELFF. Written as DNA, the CDR3 is TGTGCCAGTACCAATCCGAACACCGGGGAGCTGTTTTTT.

DNA for the CDR3: TGTGCCAGCTCACCACAAGGAACAGGGTTTTACGAGCAGTACTTC. Amino acids: CASSPQGTGFYEQYF. The chain joins TRBV18 to TRBJ2-7; tentatively, D is TRBD1 (6 bases). The length of the CDR3 is 15 residues. Germline CDR1 and CDR2: KGHSH and LQKENI. Between the trimmed V and J ends, which lost 1 base and 4 bases, there was a span of 14 bases. The full variable domain, with the rest looked up from reference TRBV18 and TRBJ2-7, is NAGVMQNPRHLVRRRGQEARLRCSPMKGHSHVYWYRQLPEEGLKFMVYLQKENIIDESGMPKERFSAEFPKEGPSILRIQQVVRGDSAAYFCASSPQGTGFYEQYFGPGTRLTVT.

The chain links TRBV18 to TRBJ2-5; 7 positions match TRBD1. The trim removed 3 bases at V and 5 bases at J, leaving 6 bases unmatched. The CDR3 length is 14 residues. CDR1 and CDR2 from the germline V gene are KGHSH and LQKENI. The DNA for the CDR3 is TGTGCCAGCTCACCGACAGGGATAAGGGAGACCCAGTACTTC. Translation gives CASSPTGIRETQYF.

The J gene is TRBJ1-5, the V gene TRBV28, with 9 bases matching TRBD1. The trim removed 7 bases at V and 1 base at J, leaving 5 bases unmatched. The germline V gene has CDR1 MDHEN and CDR2 SYDVKM. The CDR3 is 15 amino acids. This chain's CDR3 is CASTRTGASNQPQHF. CDR3 nucleotide sequence: TGTGCCAGCACCCGGACAGGGGCCAGCAATCAGCCCCAGCATTTT.

The genes are TRBV2 and TRBJ1-1; 8 bases map to TRBD1. In germline, CDR1 is SNHLY, CDR2 FYNNEI. The CDR3 is 13 amino acids. After removal of 9 bases from V and 6 bases from J, the junction contained 9 bases not matched to a gene. Here the CDR3 reads CASGGQGTPEAFF. The CDR3 DNA reads as TGTGCCAGTGGAGGACAGGGAACCCCTGAAGCTTTCTTT.

The J gene is TRBJ2-3, the V gene TRBV7-3; D perhaps matches TRBD2 (7 bases). The germline V gene encodes CDR1 SGHTA and CDR2 FQGTGA. Trimming removed 5 bases from V and 3 bases from J, with 15 bases in between. The CDR3 length is 15 residues. The CDR3 region has the DNA TGTGCCAGCAGCCGATCGGGGGGCGCGACAGATACGCAGTATTTT. Encoded protein: CASSRSGGATDTQYF. Drawing the rest from reference TRBV7-3 and TRBJ2-3, the complete variable domain is GAGVSQTPSNKVTEKGKYVELRCDPISGHTALYWYRQSLGQGPEFLIYFQGTGAADDSGLPNDRFFAVRPEGSVSTLKIQRTERGDSAVYLCASSRSGGATDTQYFGPGTRLTVL.

The chain employs TRBV24-1 and TRBJ2-3, with 11 bases that match TRBD2. Germline V gives CDR1 KGHDR, CDR2 SFDVKD. With V trimmed by 2 bases and J by 6 bases, 6 bases remained unmatched. CDR3 length: 16 residues. The CDR3 region is CATSDSILAGVDTQYF. CDR3 coding DNA: TGTGCCACCAGTGATTCTATACTAGCGGGAGTGGATACGCAGTATTTT.

This rearrangement joins TRBV19 to TRBJ2-5; 8 nucleotides agree with TRBD1. Germline V gene sequence: CDR1 LNHDA, CDR2 SQIVND (reference sequence). The ends lost 6 bases at V and 4 bases at J; junction bases unmatched: 4. CDR3 size: 13 residues. This CDR3 reads CASRPGGRETQYF. In DNA, the CDR3 is TGTGCCAGTAGACCAGGGGGCAGAGAGACCCAGTACTTC. The whole variable domain, filled in from reference TRBV19 and TRBJ2-5, reads DGGITQSPKYLFRKEGQNVTLSCEQNLNHDAMYWYRQDPGQGLRLIYYSQIVNDFQKGDIAEGYSVSREKKESFPLTVTSAQKNPTAFYLCASRPGGRETQYFGPGTRLLVL.

In the case of this clone: In the same sample, other DNA sequences code for this CDR3. The chain joins TRBV5-1 to TRBJ1-3; 9 bases fit TRBD1. V dropped 4 bases and J dropped 1; count of bases not matched to a gene: 3. The germline V gene encodes CDR1 SGHRS and CDR2 YFSETQ. This CDR3 is 15 amino acids long. CDR3: CASSGTGLSGNTIYF. CDR3 nucleotide sequence: TGCGCCAGCAGCGGGACAGGGTTGTCTGGAAACACCATATATTTT.

The CDR3, as DNA: TGTGCTAGTGGTTTGGATCTAGAAAAACTGTTTTTT. This sequence encodes CASGLDLEKLFF. The J gene is TRBJ1-4, the V gene TRBV12-5; D call uncertain. The CDR3 contains 12 residues. The V gene lost 1 base and the J gene lost 8 bases, with 5 bases spanning the gap. CDR1 LGHNT and CDR2 FRNRAP come from the germline V gene. The whole variable domain, filled in from reference TRBV12-5 and TRBJ1-4, reads DARVTQTPRHKVTEMGQEVTMRCQPILGHNTVFWYRQTMMQGLELLAYFRNRAPLDDSGMPKDRFSAEMPDATLATLKIQPSEPRDSAVYFCASGLDLEKLFFGSGTQLSVL.

The chain joins TRBV11-3 to TRBJ2-4, with 8 bases matching TRBD1. The CDR3 has 15 amino acids. The V and J ends lost 5 bases and 6 bases, in that order; junction bases with no gene match: 9. Germline CDR1 SGHNT, CDR2 YENEEA. The CDR3 bases are TGTGCCAGCAGCCAATGGGCAGGACAGGGAAACATTCAGTACTTC. It yields the protein CASSQWAGQGNIQYF. Using reference TRBV11-3 and TRBJ2-4 for the parts outside the CDR3, the full variable domain is EAGVVQSPRYKIIEKKQPVAFWCNPISGHNTLYWYLQNLGQGPELLIRYENEEAVDDSQLPKDRFSAERLKGVDSTLKIQPAELGDSAVYLCASSQWAGQGNIQYFGAGTRLSVL.

J is TRBJ2-7 and V is TRBV5-1; D is possibly TRBD1 (5 bases). CDR3 size: 14 residues. Germline values: CDR1 SGHRS, CDR2 YFSETQ. With 0 bases removed from V and 6 bases from J, the gap between germline ends came to 13 bases. As DNA, the CDR3 is TGCGCCAGCAGCTTGGTGGCAGGGAATTCCGAGCAGTACTTC. It specifies CASSLVAGNSEQYF.

In this sample, this clone turned up a few times. This chain joins TRBV27 and TRBJ1-4; the D is unclear. The CDR3 runs 13 residues. The V gene lost 7 bases and the J gene lost 6 bases, with 12 bases spanning the gap. Looked up from germline, CDR1 is MNHEY and CDR2 is SMNVEV (reference sequence). The CDR3 reads CASTNPPDEKLFF. The CDR3 nucleotides are TGTGCCAGCACGAACCCGCCGGATGAAAAACTGTTTTTT. Full variable domain (rest looked up from reference TRBV27 and TRBJ1-4): EAQVTQNPRYLITVTGKKLTVTCSQNMNHEYMSWYRQDPGLGLRQIYYSMNVEVTDKGDVPEGYKVSRKEKRNFPLILESPSPNQTSLYFCASTNPPDEKLFFGSGTQLSVL.

The chain recombines TRBV3-1 (or the pseudogene TRBV3-2) with TRBJ2-1; perhaps TRBD2 as D (5 bases). The CDR3 runs to 15 residues. Trimming took off 0 bases at V and 0 bases at J, with 6 bases between the two ends. Germline V CDR1 and CDR2: LGHDT, YNNKEL (reference sequence). The DNA for the CDR3 is TGTGCCAGCAGCCAAGACGGGAACTCCTACAATGAGCAGTTCTTC. It specifies CASSQDGNSYNEQFF.

This clone has only one observation. The V and J genes are TRBV6-5 and TRBJ1-2; possible D gene TRBD1, 6 bases. This CDR3 spans 14 amino acids. Germline lookup yields CDR1 MNHEY and CDR2 SVGAGI. Trimming took 6 bases from V and 8 from J, leaving 19 bases between them. As DNA, the CDR3 is TGTGCCAGCAGCTCGCCTGGACAGCCCTCGGGCTACACCTTC. Its translation is CASSSPGQPSGYTF.

V is TRBV7-2 and J is TRBJ1-1; D is unclear. Trimming took off 4 bases at V and 5 bases at J, with 8 bases between the two ends. The CDR3 sequence is 12 residues long. CDR1 is SGHTA, CDR2 FQGNSA, per germline. The CDR3 is CASSYGWTEAFF. CDR3 coding DNA: TGTGCCAGCAGCTACGGGTGGACTGAAGCTTTCTTT.

The chain employs TRBV23-1 and TRBJ2-7; weak D call: TRBD1 (6 bases). TRBV23-1 is an ORF; its function is uncertain. This CDR3 comprises 16 residues. V dropped 3 bases and J dropped 0 bases, with 15 bases sitting between them. For the CDR3, the DNA is TGCGCCAGCAGTCATAGGACAGCCAGAAACTCCTACGAGCAGTACTTC. It yields the protein CASSHRTARNSYEQYF.